The clone carrying this T cell receptor beta chain occurred a few times. Its antigen is unknown. The record originates from a study of T cells in Graves' hyperthyroidism and ophthalmopathy. From RNA transcripts, TCR beta CDR3 regions were amplified. Carried out on the TCR CDR3, a first-round RT-PCR used the HTBI primer set. Each CDR3 protein gets one entry after TCRdb re-called the multiplex PCR reads with MiXCR. The sample has over 400,000 distinct CDR3 sequences, roughly 23% seen once. CDR3 size: 13 residues. Trimming shortened V by 3 bases and J by 3 bases, and 6 bases separated the two germline ends. General study findings and limits: Appearing also in blood were most of the thyroid clonotypes expanded above 0.001. A model of 13 V-J pairs discriminated ophthalmopathy from stable hyperthyroidism.

This chain joins TRBV12-3 or TRBV12-4 and TRBJ1-5; D is unclear. The sequence was obtained from a woman in her 70s with Graves' ophthalmopathy. Input material: blood. DNA of the CDR3: TGTGCCAGCAGTTTTGAACTCAATCAGCCCCAGCATTTT. This encodes CASSFELNQPQHF.